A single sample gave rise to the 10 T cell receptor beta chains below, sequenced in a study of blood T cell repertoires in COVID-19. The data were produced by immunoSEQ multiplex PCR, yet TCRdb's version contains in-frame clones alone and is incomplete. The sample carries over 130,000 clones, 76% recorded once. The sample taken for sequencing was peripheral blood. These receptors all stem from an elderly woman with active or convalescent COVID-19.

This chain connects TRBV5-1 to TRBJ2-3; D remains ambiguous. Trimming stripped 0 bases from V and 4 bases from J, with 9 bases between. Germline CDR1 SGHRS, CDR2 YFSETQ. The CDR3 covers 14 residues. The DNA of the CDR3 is TGCGCCAGCAGCTTGGACCCCCAGGCAGATACGCAGTATTTT. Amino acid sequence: CASSLDPQADTQYF.

CDR3 DNA: TGTGCCAGCAGCCAACCGGCAGGGAATTCACCCCTCCACTTT. It specifies CASSQPAGNSPLHF. The chain uses TRBV11-2 and TRBJ1-6; maybe TRBD1 (5 bases). Germline-derived CDR1 and CDR2 are SGHAT and FQNNGV. Trimming removed 5 bases from V and 7 bases from J, with 12 bases in between. The CDR3 extends over 14 amino acids.

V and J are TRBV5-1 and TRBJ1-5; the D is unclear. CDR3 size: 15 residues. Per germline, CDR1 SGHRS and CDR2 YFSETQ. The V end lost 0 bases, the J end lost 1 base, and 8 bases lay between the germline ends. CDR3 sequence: CASSLAGVSNQPQHF. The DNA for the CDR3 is TGCGCCAGCAGCTTGGCAGGTGTGAGCAATCAGCCCCAGCATTTT.

The CDR3 spells CASSTGQPGTYEQYF. The CDR3 DNA follows: TGTGCCAGCAGCACAGGGCAGCCAGGTACCTACGAGCAGTACTTC. This chain joins TRBV21-1 and TRBJ2-7; the D call in the table, TRBD1, was not verified against the DNA. TRBV21-1 constitutes a pseudogene. This CDR3 region has 15 residues.

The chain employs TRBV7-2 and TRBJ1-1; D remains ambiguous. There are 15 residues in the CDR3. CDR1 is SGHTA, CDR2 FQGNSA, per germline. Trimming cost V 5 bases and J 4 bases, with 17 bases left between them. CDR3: CASSPPTGLGTEAFF. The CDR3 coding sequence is TGTGCCAGCAGCCCTCCGACGGGGTTGGGCACTGAAGCTTTCTTT.

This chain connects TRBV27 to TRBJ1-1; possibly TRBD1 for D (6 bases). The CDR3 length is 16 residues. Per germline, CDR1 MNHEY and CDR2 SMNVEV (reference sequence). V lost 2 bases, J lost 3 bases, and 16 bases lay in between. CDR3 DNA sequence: TGTGCCAGCAGTTTAGAGGGGGGGGTTGTGTACACTGAAGCTTTCTTT. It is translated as CASSLEGGVVYTEAFF.

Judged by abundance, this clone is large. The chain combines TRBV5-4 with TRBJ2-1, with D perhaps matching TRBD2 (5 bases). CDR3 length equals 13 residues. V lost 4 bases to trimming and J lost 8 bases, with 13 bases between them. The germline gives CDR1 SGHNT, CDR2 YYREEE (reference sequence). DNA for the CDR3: TGTGCCAGCAGCCCCCTTGAGGGCGATGAGCAGTTCTTC. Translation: CASSPLEGDEQFF.

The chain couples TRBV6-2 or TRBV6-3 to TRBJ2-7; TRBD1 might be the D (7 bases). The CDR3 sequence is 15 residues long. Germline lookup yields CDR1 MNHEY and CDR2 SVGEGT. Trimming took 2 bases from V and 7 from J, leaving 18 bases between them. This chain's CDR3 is CASSYVGRGVREQYF. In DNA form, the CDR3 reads TGTGCCAGCAGTTACGTCGGCAGGGGGGTAAGGGAGCAGTACTTC.

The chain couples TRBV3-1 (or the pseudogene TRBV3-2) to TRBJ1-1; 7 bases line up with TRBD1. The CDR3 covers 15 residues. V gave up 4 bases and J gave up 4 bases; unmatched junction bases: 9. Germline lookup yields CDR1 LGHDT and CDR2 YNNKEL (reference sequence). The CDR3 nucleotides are TGTGCCAGCAGCCTCTTCAACAGGGGAGGCACTGAAGCTTTCTTT. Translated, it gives CASSLFNRGGTEAFF.

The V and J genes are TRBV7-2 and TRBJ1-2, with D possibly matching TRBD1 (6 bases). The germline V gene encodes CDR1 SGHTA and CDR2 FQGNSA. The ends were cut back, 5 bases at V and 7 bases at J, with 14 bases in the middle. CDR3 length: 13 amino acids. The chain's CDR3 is CASSTTGRLGYTF. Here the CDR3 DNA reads TGTGCCAGCAGCACCACAGGGCGGCTTGGCTACACCTTC.